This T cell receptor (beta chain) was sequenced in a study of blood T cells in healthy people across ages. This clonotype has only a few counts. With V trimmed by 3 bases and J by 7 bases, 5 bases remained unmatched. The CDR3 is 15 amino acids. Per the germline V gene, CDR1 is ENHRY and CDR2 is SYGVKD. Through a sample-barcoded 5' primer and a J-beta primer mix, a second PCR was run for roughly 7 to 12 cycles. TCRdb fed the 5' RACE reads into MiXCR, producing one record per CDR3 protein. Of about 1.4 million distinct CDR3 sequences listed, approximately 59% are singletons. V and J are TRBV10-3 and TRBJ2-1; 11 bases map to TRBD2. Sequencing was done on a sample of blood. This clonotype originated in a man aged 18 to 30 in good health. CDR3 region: CAISDPGLAANEQFF. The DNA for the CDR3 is TGTGCCATCAGTGACCCGGGACTAGCGGCTAATGAGCAGTTCTTC.